Listed here are 16 T cell receptor beta chains from one sample, sequenced in a study of blood T cell repertoires in COVID-19. Libraries were prepared by immunoSEQ multiplex PCR; TCRdb keeps only in-frame clonotypes and omits some of them. The sample yields 100,000 to 150,000 clones, around 83% seen once. Material: peripheral blood. Every receptor here comes from a man at least 80 years old with active or convalescent COVID-19.

The CDR3 region has the DNA TGTGCCACCAGCAGAGATTCCGGGAACACCGGGGAGCTGTTTTTT. Residues: CATSRDSGNTGELFF. The V gene is TRBV15, the J gene TRBJ2-2, with D unclear. V lost 0 bases and J 1 base, leaving 6 bases between the germline ends. This CDR3 is built from 15 residues. Germline CDR1 is LNHNV and CDR2 is YYDKDF (reference sequence). Full variable domain (outside the CDR3, taken from reference TRBV15 and TRBJ2-2): DAMVIQNPRYQVTQFGKPVTLSCSQTLNHNVMYWYQQKSSQAPKLLFHYYDKDFNNEADTPDNFQSRRPNTSFCFLDIRSPGLGDTAMYLCATSRDSGNTGELFFGEGSRLTVL.

This rearrangement joins TRBV5-6 to TRBJ1-2; 8 bases align to TRBD1. Germline assignment: CDR1 SGHDT and CDR2 YYEEEE. The CDR3 length is 14 residues. With 4 bases clipped from V and 4 bases from J, the junction kept 6 bases outside the gene matches. CDR3 DNA: TGTGCCAGCAGCACGGGGACAGGAATCTATGGCTACACCTTC. It is translated as CASSTGTGIYGYTF.

The CDR3 DNA is TGCGCCAGCAGCCAAGGGGACAGATTAAGCACTGAAGCTTTCTTT. As protein: CASSQGDRLSTEAFF. V is TRBV4-3 and J is TRBJ1-1; 7 nucleotides agree with TRBD1. This CDR3 spans 15 amino acids. Germline V gene lookup returns CDR1 LGHNA and CDR2 YSLEER. V trimming: 1 base; J trimming: 4 bases; junction bases outside the gene matches: 6.

This clone came up a few times. The J gene is TRBJ2-2, the V gene TRBV2; a possible D gene is TRBD2 (5 bases). Germline CDR1 reads SNHLY; CDR2 reads FYNNEI. There are 15 residues in the CDR3. V was pared by 2 bases and J by 5 bases, with 12 bases between. In nucleotides, the CDR3 is TGTGCCAGCAGTGAAAGGCTGTGGGAGACCGGGGAGCTGTTTTTT. It yields the protein CASSERLWETGELFF.

The chain combines TRBV9 with TRBJ2-7, with D perhaps matching TRBD2 (6 bases). Germline V CDR1 and CDR2: SGDLS, YYNGEE. The CDR3 is made up of 14 amino acids. V lost 0 bases and J 0 bases, leaving 7 bases between the germline ends. The CDR3 DNA reads TGTGCCAGCAGCGTAGGGGGGGACTCCTACGAGCAGTACTTC. It translates to CASSVGGDSYEQYF.

The gene calls are TRBV27 and TRBJ1-2; no firm D call. This CDR3 spans 16 amino acids. Germline loops: CDR1 MNHEY, CDR2 SMNVEV (reference sequence). The ends were cut back, 5 bases at V and 5 bases at J, with 21 bases in the middle. CDR3 sequence: CASSPPPGKGGYGYTF. In DNA, the CDR3 is TGTGCCAGCAGTCCCCCCCCGGGGAAGGGTGGGTATGGCTACACCTTC.

The genes are TRBV11-2 and TRBJ2-7, with 11 bases lining up with TRBD2. V gave up 6 bases and J gave up 1 base; unmatched junction bases: 2. Germline CDR1 and CDR2: SGHAT and FQNNGV. This CDR3 is built from 14 residues. The CDR3: CASSRLAGSYEQYF. CDR3 nucleotide sequence: TGTGCCAGCAGTCGACTAGCGGGGTCCTACGAGCAGTACTTC.

The chain carries TRBV5-4 and TRBJ2-7; no reliable D call. Trimming pared 2 bases from V and 5 bases from J, leaving 5 bases between. Germline loops: CDR1 SGHNT, CDR2 YYREEE (reference sequence). This CDR3 region has 11 residues. The CDR3 bases are TGTGCCAGCAGCTTCTACGACGAGCAGTACTTC. It specifies CASSFYDEQYF.

The rearrangement uses TRBV21-1 and TRBJ1-3; the DNA was not compared with TRBD1, the D call given in the table. TRBV21-1 is designated a pseudogene. The CDR3 spans 16 residues. CDR3 loop: CASSKGEGDAGNTIYF. The CDR3 bases are TGTGCCAGCAGCAAAGGTGAAGGGGATGCTGGAAACACCATATATTTT.

The J gene is TRBJ1-5, the V gene TRBV2, with 8 bases matching TRBD1. J gave up 5 bases and V 6 bases, and 9 bases lay outside the gene matches. Germline V gene data show CDR1 as SNHLY and CDR2 as FYNNEI. CDR3 length equals 15 residues. This chain's CDR3 is CASSPGQVLYQPQHF. The CDR3 nucleotides read TGTGCCAGCAGCCCGGGACAGGTCCTATATCAGCCCCAGCATTTT.

This chain connects TRBV5-8 to TRBJ1-1; 11 bases agree with TRBD1. There are 16 residues in the CDR3. Germline-derived CDR1 and CDR2 are SGHTS and YDEGEE. After removal of 7 bases from V and 3 bases from J, the junction contained 11 bases not matched to a gene. The CDR3 loop reads CASPASRGQGDTEAFF. DNA of the CDR3: TGTGCCAGCCCCGCATCCCGGGGACAGGGGGACACTGAAGCTTTCTTT.

The chain recombines TRBV5-1 with TRBJ2-5; D remains ambiguous. Looked up from germline, CDR1 is SGHRS and CDR2 is YFSETQ. CDR3 length: 12 residues. Between the trimmed V and J ends, which lost 3 bases and 5 bases, there was a span of 8 bases. The CDR3 nucleotides read TGCGCCAGCAGCTCGAATGAGGAGACCCAGTACTTC. Translated, it gives CASSSNEETQYF.

V is TRBV10-2 and J is TRBJ2-7; 8 nucleotides match TRBD2. The CDR3 totals 12 residues. Per the germline V gene, CDR1 is WSHSY and CDR2 is SAAADI. V shed 8 bases and J 5 bases; nucleotides not matched to a gene: 5. CDR3 protein: CASGTSIHEQYF. In nucleotides, the CDR3 is TGCGCCAGCGGGACTAGTATACACGAGCAGTACTTC.

The table lists this clone with a count of one. The gene calls are TRBV6-4 and TRBJ2-3, with D unresolved. V was pared by 3 bases and J by 2 bases, with 9 bases between. The CDR3 loop spans 14 amino acids. Germline CDR1 and CDR2: MRHNA and SNTAGT. The CDR3 DNA reads TGTGCCAGCAGTGAGTCTATGATCACAGATACGCAGTATTTT. It is translated as CASSESMITDTQYF.

The chain carries TRBV27 and TRBJ1-5; maybe TRBD1 (5 bases). Germline V gene lookup returns CDR1 MNHEY and CDR2 SMNVEV (reference sequence). There are 14 residues in the CDR3. Trimming took off 3 bases at V and 5 bases at J, with 11 bases between the two ends. The CDR3: CASSFVWGDQPQHF. In DNA, the CDR3 is TGTGCCAGCAGTTTCGTGTGGGGGGATCAGCCCCAGCATTTT.

The rearrangement uses TRBV10-2 and TRBJ1-6; D not resolved. Trimming cost V 2 bases and J 7 bases, with 3 bases left between them. Germline CDR1 WSHSY, CDR2 SAAADI. There are 12 residues in the CDR3. The DNA of the CDR3 is TGCGCCAGCAGTGAGCTAAATTCACCCCTCCACTTT. Its translation is CASSELNSPLHF.